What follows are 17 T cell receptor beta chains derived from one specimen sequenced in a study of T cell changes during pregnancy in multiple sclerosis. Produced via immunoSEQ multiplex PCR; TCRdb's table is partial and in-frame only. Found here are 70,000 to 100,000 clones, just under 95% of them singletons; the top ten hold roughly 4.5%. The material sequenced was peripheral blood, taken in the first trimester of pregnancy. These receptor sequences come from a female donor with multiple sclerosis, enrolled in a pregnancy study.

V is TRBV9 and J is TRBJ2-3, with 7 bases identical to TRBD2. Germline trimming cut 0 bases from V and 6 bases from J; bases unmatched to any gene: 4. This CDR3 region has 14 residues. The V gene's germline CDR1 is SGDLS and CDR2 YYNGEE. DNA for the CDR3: TGTGCCAGCAGCGTAGCAAGCGGGGCGGATACGCAGTATTTT. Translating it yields CASSVASGADTQYF.

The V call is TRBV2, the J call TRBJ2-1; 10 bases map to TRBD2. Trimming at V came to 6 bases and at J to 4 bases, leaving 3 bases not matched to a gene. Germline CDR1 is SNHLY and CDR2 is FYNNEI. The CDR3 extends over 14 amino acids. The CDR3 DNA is TGTGCCAGCAGACAACTAGCGGGGTACAATGAGCAGTTCTTC. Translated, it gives CASRQLAGYNEQFF.

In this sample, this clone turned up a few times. The CDR3 sequence is CASSGQQNQPQHF. CDR3 sequence (DNA): TGTGCCAGCAGTGGACAGCAGAATCAGCCCCAGCATTTT. The chain employs TRBV6-5 and TRBJ1-5; perhaps TRBD1 as D (6 bases). The CDR3 totals 13 residues. V lost 5 bases and J lost 4, with 9 bases in between. Germline lookup yields CDR1 MNHEY and CDR2 SVGAGI.

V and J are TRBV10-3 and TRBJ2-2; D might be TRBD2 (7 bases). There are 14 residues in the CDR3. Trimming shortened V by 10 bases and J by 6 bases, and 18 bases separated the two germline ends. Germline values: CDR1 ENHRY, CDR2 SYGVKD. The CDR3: CATFGGGGAGELFF. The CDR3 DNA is TGTGCCACCTTTGGAGGGGGAGGGGCCGGGGAGCTGTTTTTT.

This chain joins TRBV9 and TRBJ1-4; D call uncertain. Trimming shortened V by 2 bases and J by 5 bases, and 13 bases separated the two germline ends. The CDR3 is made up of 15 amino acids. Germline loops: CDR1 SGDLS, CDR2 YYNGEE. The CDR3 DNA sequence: TGTGCCAGCAGCGTCGCAGGACTTAGGAATGAAAAACTGTTTTTT. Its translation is CASSVAGLRNEKLFF.

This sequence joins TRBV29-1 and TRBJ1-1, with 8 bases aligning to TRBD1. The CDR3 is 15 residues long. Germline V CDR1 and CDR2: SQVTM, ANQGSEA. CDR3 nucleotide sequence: TGCAGTGTGACCGTAGCAGGGGGCGACAACACTGAAGCTTTCTTT. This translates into CSVTVAGGDNTEAFF.

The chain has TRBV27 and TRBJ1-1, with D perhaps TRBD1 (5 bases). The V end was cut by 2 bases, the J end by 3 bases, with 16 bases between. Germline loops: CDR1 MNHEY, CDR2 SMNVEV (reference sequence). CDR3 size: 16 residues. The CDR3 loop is CASSLVRTWSDTEAFF. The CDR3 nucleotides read TGTGCCAGCAGTTTAGTACGGACATGGTCGGACACTGAAGCTTTCTTT.

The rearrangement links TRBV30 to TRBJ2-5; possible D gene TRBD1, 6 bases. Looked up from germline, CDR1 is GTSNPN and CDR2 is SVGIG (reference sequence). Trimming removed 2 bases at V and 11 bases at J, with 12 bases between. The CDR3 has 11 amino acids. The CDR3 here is CAWSNTGFQYF. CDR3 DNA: TGTGCCTGGAGTAATACAGGGTTTCAGTACTTC.

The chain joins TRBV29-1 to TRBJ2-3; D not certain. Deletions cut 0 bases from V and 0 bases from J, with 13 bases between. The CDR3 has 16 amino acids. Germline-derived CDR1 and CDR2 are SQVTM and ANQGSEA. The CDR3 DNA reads TGCAGCGTTGAAGATCCCCGAGTAACTAGCACAGATACGCAGTATTTT. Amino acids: CSVEDPRVTSTDTQYF.

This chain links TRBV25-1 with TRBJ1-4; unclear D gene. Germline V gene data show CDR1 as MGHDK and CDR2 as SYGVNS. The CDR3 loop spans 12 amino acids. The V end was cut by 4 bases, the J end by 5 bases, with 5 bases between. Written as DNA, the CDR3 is TGTGCCAGCAGTGTTAGCAATGAAAAACTGTTTTTT. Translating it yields CASSVSNEKLFF.

CDR3: CASSYRGQQTQYF. As DNA, the CDR3 is TGTGCCAGCAGCTATAGAGGCCAGCAGACCCAGTACTTC. The chain links TRBV7-2 to TRBJ2-5; D remains unclear. The CDR3 totals 13 residues. CDR1 and CDR2 from the germline V gene are SGHTA and FQGNSA. V lost 4 bases and J 6 bases, leaving 12 bases between the germline ends.

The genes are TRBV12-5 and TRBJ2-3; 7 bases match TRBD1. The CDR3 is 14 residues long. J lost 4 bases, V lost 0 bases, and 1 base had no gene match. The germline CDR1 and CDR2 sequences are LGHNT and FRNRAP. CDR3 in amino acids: CASGLVGTADTQYF. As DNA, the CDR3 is TGTGCTAGTGGTTTGGTCGGGACAGCAGATACGCAGTATTTT. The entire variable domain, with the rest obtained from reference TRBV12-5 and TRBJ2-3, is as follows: DARVTQTPRHKVTEMGQEVTMRCQPILGHNTVFWYRQTMMQGLELLAYFRNRAPLDDSGMPKDRFSAEMPDATLATLKIQPSEPRDSAVYFCASGLVGTADTQYFGPGTRLTVL.

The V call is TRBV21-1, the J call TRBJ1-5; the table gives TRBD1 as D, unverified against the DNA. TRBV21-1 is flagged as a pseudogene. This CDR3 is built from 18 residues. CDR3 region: CASSINYQLDRECKPQHF. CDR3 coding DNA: TGTGCCAGCAGCATAAACTACCAACTGGACAGGGAATGTAAGCCCCAGCATTTT.

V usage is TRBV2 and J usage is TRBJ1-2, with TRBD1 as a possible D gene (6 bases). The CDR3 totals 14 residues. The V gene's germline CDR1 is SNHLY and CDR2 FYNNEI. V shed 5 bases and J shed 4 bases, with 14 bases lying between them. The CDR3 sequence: CASSSLQGSYGYTF. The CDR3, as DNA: TGTGCCAGCAGTTCCTTACAGGGAAGCTATGGCTACACCTTC.

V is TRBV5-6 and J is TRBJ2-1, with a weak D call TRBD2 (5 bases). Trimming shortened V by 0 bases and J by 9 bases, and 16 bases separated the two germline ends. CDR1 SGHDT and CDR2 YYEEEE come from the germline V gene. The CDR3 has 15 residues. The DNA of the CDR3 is TGTGCCAGCAGCTTGGAACGGGCCCTAAGCGGTGAGCAGTTCTTC. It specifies CASSLERALSGEQFF.

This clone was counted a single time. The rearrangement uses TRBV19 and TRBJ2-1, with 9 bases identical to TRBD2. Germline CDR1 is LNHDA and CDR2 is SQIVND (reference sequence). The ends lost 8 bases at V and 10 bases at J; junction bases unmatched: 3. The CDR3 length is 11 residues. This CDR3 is CASGAGGEQFF. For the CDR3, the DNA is TGTGCCAGTGGCGCGGGAGGGGAGCAGTTCTTC. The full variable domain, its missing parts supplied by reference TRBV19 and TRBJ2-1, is DGGITQSPKYLFRKEGQNVTLSCEQNLNHDAMYWYRQDPGQGLRLIYYSQIVNDFQKGDIAEGYSVSREKKESFPLTVTSAQKNPTAFYLCASGAGGEQFFGPGTRLTVL.

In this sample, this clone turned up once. CDR3 sequence (DNA): TGTGCCGGCACCTCGGGGGGGCTGGGGACCGGGGAGCTGTTTTTT. Protein product: CAGTSGGLGTGELFF. The chain uses TRBV27 and TRBJ2-2, with 8 bases matching TRBD2. The germline gives CDR1 MNHEY, CDR2 SMNVEV (reference sequence). Germline trimming cut 11 bases from V and 5 bases from J; bases unmatched to any gene: 13. This CDR3 region has 15 residues.